These T cell receptor beta chains were read from a single sample in a study of shared clonotypes between healthy human individuals. Profiling relied on immunoSEQ multiplex PCR, and the TCRdb table lists in-frame clones only, not all of them. The data show approximately 1.1 million clones, approximately 80% seen once. Specimen: memory CD4+ T cells from PBMCs. Source of these receptors: a man between 18 and 29 years old in good health. Some clones in this sample may be carry-over from other donors' samples. The CDR3 runs from the conserved cysteine through the conserved F or W. A D gene is named only where the DNA matches it firmly. Some rows mark clone size as missing; the rest say once, few, many or name a class of expanded clone.

clone_size d_call j_call v_call cdr3_aa cdr3_nt
NA NA TRBJ2-1 TRBV4-2 CASSRLLAEFYNEQFF TGTGCCAGCAGCCGTCTACTAGCAGAGTTCTACAATGAGCAGTTCTTC
many NA TRBJ2-7 TRBV28 CASRSPSTYEQYF TGTGCCAGCAGGAGTCCTAGCACGTACGAGCAGTACTTC
few TRBD2 TRBJ2-1 TRBV5-1 CASSLIATGTSGRDEQFF TGCGCCAGCAGCTTGATAGCGACTGGGACTAGCGGGAGGGATGAGCAGTTCTTC
many NA TRBJ2-1 TRBV19 CASTWRGSSYNEQFF TGTGCCAGTACCTGGAGGGGCAGCTCCTACAATGAGCAGTTCTTC
NA NA TRBJ2-2 TRBV30 CALRRDRNTGELFF TGTGCCCTTAGGCGGGACAGGAACACCGGGGAGCTGTTTTTT
once NA TRBJ1-1 TRBV21-1 CASSNRTGVGTEAFF TGTGCCAGCAGCAATAGGACAGGGGTAGGGACTGAAGCTTTCTTT
few NA TRBJ1-5 TRBV9 CASSVEGGHQPQHF TGTGCCAGCAGCGTAGAAGGGGGTCATCAGCCCCAGCATTTT
NA NA TRBJ1-5 TRBV4-1 CASSARSGQNRSNQPQHF TGCGCCAGCAGCGCAAGATCTGGACAGAATAGGAGCAATCAGCCCCAGCATTTT
NA NA TRBJ2-3 TRBV12-5 CASGRMGGTQYF TGTGCTAGTGGACGAATGGGGGGTACGCAGTATTTT
NA NA TRBJ2-2 TRBV7-3 CASTPTGTNTGELFF TGTGCCAGCACCCCTACGGGTACGAACACCGGGGAGCTGTTTTTT
NA TRBD2 TRBJ2-1 TRBV7-2 CASSLLIGRANEQFF TGTGCCAGCAGCTTACTCATCGGGAGGGCCAATGAGCAGTTCTTC
NA TRBD1 TRBJ2-3 TRBV10-3 CAISLGDRGLGDTQYF TGTGCCATCTCACTAGGGGACAGGGGGCTTGGAGATACGCAGTATTTT
NA NA TRBJ2-5 TRBV7-8 CASSPGRDFETQYF TGTGCCAGCAGCCCAGGCCGGGACTTTGAGACCCAGTACTTC
NA TRBD1 TRBJ1-5 TRBV18 CASSPRQGPDQPQHF TGTGCCAGCTCACCTAGACAGGGGCCGGATCAGCCCCAGCATTTT
NA NA TRBJ2-7 TRBV25-1 CASSESSGRGRSYEQYF TGTGCCAGCAGTGAATCCTCGGGAAGGGGAAGGTCCTACGAGCAGTACTTC
once NA TRBJ2-3 TRBV7-3 CASSLTFSGGGPDTQYF TGTGCCAGCAGCTTAACGTTTAGCGGTGGGGGCCCAGATACGCAGTATTTT
once TRBD2 TRBJ2-7 TRBV19 CASSILGGPVYEQYF TGTGCCAGTAGTATTTTGGGAGGGCCAGTCTACGAGCAGTACTTC
once TRBD1 TRBJ2-7 TRBV4-3 CASSPKFGQGGGGSYEQYF TGCGCCAGCAGCCCAAAATTCGGACAGGGTGGGGGAGGTAGCTACGAGCAGTACTTC
NA NA TRBJ2-3 TRBV28 CASLGGEDTQYF TGTGCCAGCCTGGGTGGAGAAGATACGCAGTATTTT
NA NA TRBJ2-2 TRBV28 CASSLHGAPNTGELFF TGTGCCAGCAGTCTACACGGAGCCCCGAACACCGGGGAGCTGTTTTTT
NA NA TRBJ2-3 TRBV5-1 CASSLVLQGTDTQYF TGCGCCAGCAGCTTGGTGTTACAGGGAACCGATACGCAGTATTTT
NA NA TRBJ1-2 TRBV2 CASTSGQGSYGYTF TGTGCCAGCACTTCGGGGCAGGGCTCCTATGGCTACACCTTC
NA NA TRBJ2-2 TRBV5-5 CASSRGSSANTGELFF TGTGCCAGCAGCCGGGGATCTAGCGCTAACACCGGGGAGCTGTTTTTT
NA NA TRBJ1-2 TRBV30 CAWSVGDRAGARGYTF TGTGCCTGGAGTGTAGGCGATCGGGCAGGGGCGCGTGGCTACACCTTC
NA NA TRBJ2-7 TRBV11-3 CASSLGGTYEQYF TGTGCCAGCAGCCTCGGCGGGACCTACGAGCAGTACTTC
few TRBD2 TRBJ2-5 TRBV27 CASSPRLAGGPPQETQYF TGTGCCAGCAGTCCAAGACTAGCGGGAGGTCCCCCCCAAGAGACCCAGTACTTC
NA TRBD1 TRBJ1-2 TRBV5-1 CASSRGTGEDGYTF TGCGCCAGCAGCAGGGGGACAGGGGAGGACGGCTACACCTTC
NA NA TRBJ2-3 TRBV5-4 CASRVWGFTDTQYF TGTGCCAGCAGGGTTTGGGGGTTCACAGATACGCAGTATTTT
once NA TRBJ1-2 TRBV5-6 CASSFDRGFGGYTF TGTGCCAGCAGCTTCGATCGGGGATTCGGTGGCTACACCTTC
few NA TRBJ1-1 TRBV2 CASSEQGTNTEAFF TGTGCCAGCAGTGAACAGGGAACGAACACTGAAGCTTTCTTT
NA TRBD1 TRBJ2-2 TRBV11-1 CASTGQAAGELFF TGTGCCAGCACGGGACAGGCAGCCGGGGAGCTGTTTTTT
NA TRBD2 TRBJ2-1 TRBV5-1 CASSLGIMAGDEQFF TGCGCCAGCAGCTTGGGGATAATGGCGGGAGATGAGCAGTTCTTC
NA NA TRBJ1-2 TRBV28 CASSDRFYGYTF TGTGCCAGCAGTGACAGATTTTATGGCTACACCTTC
once TRBD1 TRBJ2-1 TRBV18 CASSPMTGDENEQFF TGTGCCAGCTCACCAATGACAGGGGATGAAAATGAGCAGTTCTTC
NA TRBD1 TRBJ2-5 TRBV7-2 CASSPRRTGEETQYF TGTGCCAGCAGCCCACGACGGACAGGGGAGGAGACCCAGTACTTC
NA TRBD2 TRBJ2-7 TRBV7-9 CASSPSGRGREQYF TGTGCCAGCAGCCCTAGCGGGAGGGGGCGCGAGCAGTACTTC
NA NA TRBJ1-2 TRBV5-1 CASSLGQGRTF TGCGCCAGCAGCTTGGGGCAGGGTAGGACCTTC
NA NA TRBJ1-2 TRBV4-3 CASSQDRGQPSANYGYTF TGCGCCAGCAGCCAAGATCGCGGACAGCCCTCAGCTAACTATGGCTACACCTTC
few NA TRBJ1-6 TRBV28 CASSMGAFYNSPLHF TGTGCCAGCAGCATGGGGGCTTTCTATAATTCACCCCTCCACTTT
NA NA TRBJ1-4 TRBV29-1 CSVADFLNEKLFF TGCAGCGTTGCGGACTTTCTTAATGAAAAACTGTTTTTT
NA TRBD1 TRBJ1-2 TRBV7-2 CASSLGQGSIGYTF TGTGCCAGCAGCTTAGGACAGGGAAGTATTGGCTACACCTTC
NA TRBD2 TRBJ2-7 TRBV25-1 CASSFSSGSVEQYF TGTGCCAGCAGCTTCTCTAGCGGGAGCGTCGAGCAGTACTTC
NA TRBD2 TRBJ2-1 TRBV4-1 CASSQVSGRGLYNEQFF TGCGCCAGCAGCCAAGTGAGCGGGAGAGGTCTCTACAATGAGCAGTTCTTC
NA TRBD1 TRBJ2-5 TRBV10-3 CAISGPRGETQYF TGTGCCATCAGTGGGCCCAGGGGGGAGACCCAGTACTTC
NA NA TRBJ2-1 TRBV2 CASSQTVSSYNEQFF TGTGCCAGCAGCCAGACAGTAAGCTCCTACAATGAGCAGTTCTTC
few NA TRBJ1-1 TRBV2 CASTPMGYTEAFF TGTGCCAGCACTCCGATGGGCTACACTGAAGCTTTCTTT
NA NA TRBJ2-1 TRBV2 CASSVWWESSYNEQFF TGTGCCAGCAGTGTCTGGTGGGAGAGCTCCTACAATGAGCAGTTCTTC
few NA TRBJ1-2 TRBV5-4 CASSLDSSNYGYTF TGTGCCAGCAGCTTGGACAGTTCTAACTATGGCTACACCTTC
NA NA TRBJ1-5 TRBV2 CASSPQGVGQPQHF TGTGCCAGCAGTCCTCAGGGAGTAGGTCAGCCCCAGCATTTT
NA NA TRBJ2-2 TRBV4-3 CASSQERGPYTGELFF TGCGCCAGCAGCCAAGAACGCGGTCCATACACCGGGGAGCTGTTTTTT
NA TRBD2 TRBJ2-7 TRBV6-9 CASSSVSAGDTYEQYF TGTGCCAGCAGTTCGGTATCTGCGGGAGACACCTACGAGCAGTACTTC
NA NA TRBJ2-3 TRBV5-5 CASSTMGGDTQYF TGTGCCAGCAGTACGATGGGCGGAGATACGCAGTATTTT